These T cell receptor beta chains were read from a single sample in a study of T cell responses to AZD1222 COVID-19 vaccine. Method: immunoSEQ multiplex PCR; TCRdb's copy keeps in-frame clones and lacks some. The data contain under 70,000 clones, 79% of them seen just once; the ten biggest clones take up 20% to 30%. Sample: peripheral blood, taken on day 0 of MenACWY control vaccination. These receptor sequences come from an adult in good health. Each CDR3 is given with its conserved first and last residue. A D gene is named only where the DNA matches it firmly. The size entry is marked missing in some rows and otherwise reads once, few, many or a size class.

>TRBJ1-1|.|TRBV3-1/TRBV3-2|TRBD1
CASSRWQGGTEAFF
TGTGCCAGCAGCCGGTGGCAGGGGGGCACTGAAGCTTTCTTT
>TRBJ1-4|.|TRBV28|TRBD1
CASSLTRGRLFF
TGTGCCAGCAGTTTAACGAGGGGGCGACTGTTTTTT
>TRBJ2-1|.|TRBV7-2|.
CASSLAAGAYNEQFF
TGTGCCAGCAGCTTAGCGGCAGGGGCCTACAATGAGCAGTTCTTC
>TRBJ1-3|.|TRBV5-6|TRBD1
CASSSAGTAGNTIYF
TGTGCCAGCAGCTCAGCCGGGACAGCTGGAAACACCATATATTTT
>TRBJ1-5|.|TRBV5-1|TRBD1
CASSWQRVGQGADQPQHF
TGCGCCAGCAGCTGGCAAAGGGTTGGTCAGGGGGCCGATCAGCCCCAGCATTTT
>TRBJ2-2|few|TRBV5-1|.
CASSFQGGTGELFF
TGCGCCAGCAGCTTCCAGGGGGGCACCGGGGAGCTGTTTTTT
>TRBJ2-1|.|TRBV14|TRBD2
CASSLIAGWGANEQFF
TGTGCCAGCAGCCTAATAGCGGGGTGGGGGGCCAATGAGCAGTTCTTC
>TRBJ2-5|.|TRBV29-1|TRBD2
CSVKGLLKETQYF
TGCAGCGTAAAGGGACTACTCAAGGAGACCCAGTACTTC
>TRBJ1-2|few|TRBV7-8|.
CASSPTPPGQFVIYGYTF
TGTGCCAGCAGCCCAACCCCGCCGGGACAATTTGTTATCTATGGCTACACCTTC
>TRBJ2-7|.|TRBV2|.
CASSEEVTYEQYF
TGTGCCAGCAGTGAAGAAGTCACCTACGAGCAGTACTTC
>TRBJ2-5|.|TRBV11-2|.
CASSGTGQETQYF
TGTGCCAGCAGCGGCACGGGACAAGAGACCCAGTACTTC
>TRBJ1-3|few|TRBV11-2|.
CASSSKLAGNTIYF
TGTGCCAGCAGCTCAAAACTGGCAGGAAACACCATATATTTT
>TRBJ2-2|.|TRBV9|.
CASSVATPGGELFF
TGTGCCAGCAGCGTAGCGACGCCGGGCGGGGAGCTGTTTTTT
>TRBJ2-7|.|TRBV9|TRBD2
CASSGGLAGLNEQYF
TGTGCCAGCAGCGGGGGTCTAGCGGGGCTCAACGAGCAGTACTTC
>TRBJ2-6|.|TRBV28|.
CASSPQTSGANVLTF
TGTGCCAGCAGTCCCCAGACCTCTGGGGCCAACGTCCTGACTTTC
>TRBJ2-1|.|TRBV5-5|.
CASSFSLVPVNEQFF
TGTGCCAGCAGCTTTTCCCTTGTCCCCGTGAATGAGCAGTTCTTC
>TRBJ1-5|.|TRBV2|.
CASRSLLGQPQHF
TGTGCCAGCAGATCTCTCTTGGGACAGCCCCAGCATTTT
>TRBJ1-2|.|TRBV28|TRBD1
CASSLWGQAQRYYGYTF
TGTGCCAGCAGTTTATGGGGACAGGCCCAGAGATACTATGGCTACACCTTC
>TRBJ2-1|once|TRBV5-6|.
CASSAGGSFYNEQFF
TGTGCCAGCAGCGCCGGGGGCTCCTTCTACAATGAGCAGTTCTTC
>TRBJ1-2|.|TRBV7-9|.
CASRGRSGYGYTF
TGTGCCAGCAGGGGGCGGTCGGGCTATGGCTACACCTTC
>TRBJ2-7|.|TRBV7-8|.
CASSLEGDVRLEQYF
TGTGCCAGCAGCTTAGAGGGGGATGTTCGGCTCGAGCAGTACTTC
>TRBJ2-1|.|TRBV12-3/TRBV12-4|.
CASSPGPGPQFF
TGTGCCAGCAGCCCAGGGCCGGGGCCGCAGTTCTTC
>TRBJ1-6|few|TRBV28|.
CASSLVDNSPLHF
TGTGCCAGCAGTTTAGTTGATAATTCACCCCTCCACTTT
>TRBJ2-7|.|TRBV2|TRBD1
CASSQGQGPEQYF
TGTGCCAGCAGCCAAGGACAGGGGCCCGAGCAGTACTTC
>TRBJ1-1|.|TRBV10-3|TRBD1
CATQQGPLNTEAFF
TGTGCCACCCAACAGGGGCCACTGAACACTGAAGCTTTCTTT
>TRBJ1-1|.|TRBV5-1|.
CASSLGGRRVTEAFF
TGCGCCAGCAGCTTGGGCGGCCGAAGAGTCACTGAAGCTTTCTTT
>TRBJ2-7|few|TRBV13|.
CASSSTVSTYEQYF
TGTGCCAGCAGCTCCACCGTTAGCACCTACGAGCAGTACTTC
>TRBJ1-5|few|TRBV2|.
CASSESGYQPQHF
TGTGCCAGCAGTGAATCAGGATACCAGCCCCAGCATTTT
>TRBJ2-3|.|TRBV30|.
CAWIPASRTDTQYF
TGTGCCTGGATACCAGCGTCTCGCACAGATACGCAGTATTTT
>TRBJ2-3|.|TRBV2|.
CASSQSEDTQYF
TGTGCCAGCAGTCAGTCAGAAGATACGCAGTATTTT
>TRBJ2-2|medium-sized|TRBV28|TRBD1
CASSSGQGDTGELFF
TGTGCCAGCAGTTCCGGACAGGGTGACACCGGGGAGCTGTTTTTT
>TRBJ2-1|few|TRBV7-8|TRBD2
CASSPRTSGGIGLRNEQFF
TGTGCCAGCAGCCCAAGGACTAGCGGGGGAATCGGCCTTAGGAATGAGCAGTTCTTC
>TRBJ1-2|.|TRBV11-2|TRBD1
CASSYFGRGQGGRGYGYTF
TGTGCCAGCAGCTATTTCGGGCGGGGACAGGGGGGTCGCGGCTATGGCTACACCTTC
>TRBJ1-1|.|TRBV11-1|.
CASTLRGNTEAFF
TGTGCCAGCACCCTGAGGGGGAACACTGAAGCTTTCTTT
>TRBJ2-5|.|TRBV20-1|.
CSASLETQYF
TGCAGTGCTAGCTTGGAGACCCAGTACTTC
>TRBJ2-3|.|TRBV6-2/TRBV6-3|.
CASSYGTAGTQYF
TGTGCCAGCAGTTACGGGACGGCAGGTACGCAGTATTTT
>TRBJ2-1|.|TRBV7-2|TRBD2
CASSPAGTGYNEQFF
TGTGCCAGCAGCCCAGCGGGGACGGGGTACAATGAGCAGTTCTTC
>TRBJ1-1|.|TRBV6-5|.
CASVGGLNTEAFF
TGTGCCAGCGTCGGCGGCTTGAACACTGAAGCTTTCTTT
>TRBJ1-2|.|TRBV27|.
CASSDPGGAYTF
TGTGCCAGCAGTGACCCGGGGGGGGCGTACACCTTC
>TRBJ2-3|few|TRBV29-1|.
CSVHAGTQYF
TGCAGCGTTCACGCGGGTACGCAGTATTTT
>TRBJ1-1|.|TRBV18|.
CASSPLSGQPNTEAFF
TGTGCCAGCTCACCACTAAGTGGACAGCCGAACACTGAAGCTTTCTTT
>TRBJ2-1|.|TRBV5-1|TRBD2
CASSQRVAGRNEQFF
TGCGCCAGCAGCCAGAGGGTAGCGGGACGGAATGAGCAGTTCTTC
>TRBJ2-3|few|TRBV28|.
CASSVTGPWRTDTQYF
TGTGCCAGTTCAGTTACAGGCCCCTGGAGGACAGATACGCAGTATTTT
>TRBJ1-2|.|TRBV3-1/TRBV3-2|.
CASSPSGRVNGYTF
TGTGCCAGCAGCCCCTCGGGCAGGGTAAATGGCTACACCTTC
>TRBJ1-2|.|TRBV19|.
CASSMRGDGYTF
TGTGCCAGTAGTATGAGGGGCGATGGCTACACCTTC
>TRBJ1-1|.|TRBV6-1|.
CASARDHANTEAFF
TGTGCCAGCGCACGGGATCACGCGAACACTGAAGCTTTCTTT
>TRBJ1-1|few|TRBV9|.
CASSVGGSTEAFF
TGTGCCAGCAGCGTTGGGGGGAGCACTGAAGCTTTCTTT
>TRBJ2-2|.|TRBV19|.
CASSLGHANTGELFF
TGTGCCAGTTCCTTGGGACACGCGAACACCGGGGAGCTGTTTTTT
>TRBJ1-1|.|TRBV2|.
CASRGTVEAFF
TGTGCCAGCAGGGGTACAGTTGAAGCTTTCTTT
>TRBJ1-2|few|TRBV7-9|.
CASSLDSGGWSGYTF
TGTGCCAGCAGCTTAGATTCTGGGGGCTGGTCTGGCTACACCTTC
>TRBJ2-2|.|TRBV5-1|TRBD2
CASSSQSSGNTGELFF
TGCGCCAGCAGCTCCCAATCTAGCGGGAACACCGGGGAGCTGTTTTTT
>TRBJ2-4|medium-sized|TRBV19|.
CASSMAGSGVQYF
TGTGCCAGTAGTATGGCAGGGTCGGGGGTTCAGTACTTC
>TRBJ2-2|.|TRBV7-9|.
CASSATGTGELFF
TGTGCCAGCAGCGCAACAGGGACCGGGGAGCTGTTTTTT